Shown below are 5 T cell receptor beta chains from a single sample sequenced in a study of control samples from healthy donors and cancer patients (dated by TCRdb to the early 2020s). To prepare the library, the immunoSEQ multiplex PCR assay was applied. In TCRdb, the immuneACCESS table is reduced to in-frame sequences with V and J assigned. These tables do not hold every clone; where another copy was compared, an unresolved V gene accounts for under half, and the others remain unexplained. The sample table contains tens of thousands of clones; only one count was recorded for about 90% of them. The ten biggest clones cover 4% of the sample. The source material was blood. Receptor source: a woman in her 50s in good health.

This rearrangement joins TRBV6-5 to TRBJ2-7; 7 bases are a match to TRBD1. The germline V gene has CDR1 MNHEY and CDR2 SVGAGI. Unmatched junction bases numbered 5, after V lost 6 bases and J lost 0 bases. The CDR3 contains 14 residues. The CDR3 loop reads CASRLGQLSYEQYF. Written as DNA, the CDR3 is TGTGCCAGCAGACTGGGACAGCTCTCCTACGAGCAGTACTTC.

CDR3: CASSEAGQGPYEQYF. The CDR3 bases are TGTGCCAGCAGTGAAGCTGGACAGGGTCCCTACGAGCAGTACTTC. J is TRBJ2-7 and V is TRBV6-1; 8 positions agree with TRBD1. Germline values: CDR1 MNHNS, CDR2 SASEGT. The CDR3 sequence is 15 residues long. V gave up 0 bases and J gave up 2 bases; unmatched junction bases: 3.

The chain uses TRBV6-5 and TRBJ2-3; TRBD2 matches at 7 bases. The CDR3 has 15 residues. CDR1 MNHEY and CDR2 SVGAGI come from the germline V gene. Trimming at V came to 7 bases and at J to 7 bases, leaving 14 bases not matched to a gene. DNA for the CDR3: TGTGCCAGCAAAATACTAGCGAGAGAGGGGAATACGCAGTATTTT. This gives the protein CASKILAREGNTQYF.

J is TRBJ2-7 and V is TRBV5-1; TRBD2 matches 9 bases. The CDR3 contains 14 residues. CDR1 and CDR2 from the germline V gene are SGHRS and YFSETQ. Germline trimming cut 5 bases from V and 0 bases from J; bases unmatched to any gene: 3. The CDR3: CASSVTSGSYEQYF. CDR3 nucleotides: TGCGCCAGCAGTGTGACTAGCGGCTCCTACGAGCAGTACTTC. Combining the CDR3 with reference TRBV5-1 and TRBJ2-7 gives the whole variable domain KAGVTQTPRYLIKTRGQQVTLSCSPISGHRSVSWYQQTPGQGLQFLFEYFSETQRNKGNFPGRFSGRQFSNSRSEMNVSTLELGDSALYLCASSVTSGSYEQYFGPGTRLTVT.

A few counts support this clone. V is TRBV4-1 and J is TRBJ1-2, with 8 bases matching TRBD1. Germline-derived CDR1 and CDR2 are MGHRA and YSYEKL. The CDR3 contains 17 residues. V trimming: 4 bases; J trimming: 5 bases; junction bases outside the gene matches: 15. This CDR3 reads CASSPTGGQEPRYGYTF. The DNA for the CDR3 is TGCGCCAGCAGCCCTACAGGGGGGCAGGAACCGCGTTATGGCTACACCTTC.